This T cell receptor beta chain was recovered during a study of blood T cell repertoires in COVID-19. V lost 8 bases and J lost 6; bases outside the gene matches: 6. Germline V lookup: CDR1 MNHEY, CDR2 SMNVEV (reference sequence). The CDR3 has 14 amino acids. Sequenced by immunoSEQ multiplex PCR; TCRdb stores in-frame clones only, minus some. The data contain about 370,000 clones, roughly 90% of them singletons. Sequencing was performed on peripheral blood. This chain joins TRBV27 and TRBJ1-6; 8 bases match TRBD1. This TCR came from a woman in her thirties with COVID-19, enrolled during active disease. The CDR3 sequence: CASGVDRGNSPLHF. In DNA, the CDR3 is TGTGCCAGCGGGGTAGACAGGGGTAATTCACCCCTCCACTTT.